Each of the 21 T cell receptor beta chains below was sequenced from the same sample in a study of Tregs in tolerant kidney transplant recipients. Repertoires were generated with immunoSEQ multiplex PCR, while TCRdb's copy carries only in-frame clones and drops some. The sample holds more than 60,000 clones, 80% to 90% seen once. This material consisted of Tregs from blood, taken before the transplant. The receptors were gathered from a human donor who received a combined kidney and bone marrow transplant.

This chain connects TRBV6-6 to TRBJ2-5; D is undetermined. V gave up 6 bases and J gave up 5 bases, with 10 bases separating them. This CDR3 has 12 residues. Germline V gene lookup returns CDR1 MNHNY and CDR2 SVGAGI (reference sequence). The CDR3 region is CASSRDWETQYF. CDR3 nucleotide sequence: TGTGCCAGCAGCCGTGATTGGGAGACCCAGTACTTC.

J is TRBJ2-3 and V is TRBV5-1; maybe TRBD2 (5 bases). The CDR3 is 15 residues long. Trimming left V 2 bases short and J 1 base short, with 11 bases between. From germline, CDR1 is SGHRS and CDR2 YFSETQ. Written as DNA, the CDR3 is TGCGCCAGCAGCTTCGAAAGCGGCGGCACAGATACGCAGTATTTT. This gives the protein CASSFESGGTDTQYF.

V usage is TRBV7-6 and J usage is TRBJ2-2, with D possibly being TRBD2 (6 bases). Trimming removed 1 base at V and 1 base at J, with 13 bases between. CDR1 and CDR2 (germline): SGHVS, FNYEAQ. The CDR3 runs to 17 residues. CDR3 loop: CASSLGSRGKNTGELFF. CDR3 sequence (DNA): TGTGCCAGCAGCTTAGGGTCACGGGGGAAGAACACCGGGGAGCTGTTTTTT.

The V gene is TRBV29-1, the J gene TRBJ2-3; 11 bases line up with TRBD2. Per the germline V gene, CDR1 is SQVTM and CDR2 is ANQGSEA. This CDR3 region has 15 residues. V shed 4 bases and J 2 bases; nucleotides not matched to a gene: 5. The CDR3 nucleotides read TGCAGCGTTGTGCTAGCGGGGGGTCTCACAGATACGCAGTATTTT. Its protein product is CSVVLAGGLTDTQYF.

The chain uses TRBV7-6 and TRBJ2-2; D gene ambiguous. Germline CDR1 reads SGHVS; CDR2 reads FNYEAQ. The V end lost 1 base, the J end lost 9 bases, and 3 bases lay between the germline ends. There are 11 residues in the CDR3. The CDR3, as DNA: TGTGCCAGCAGCTTAGACCGGGAGCTGTTTTTT. It encodes CASSLDRELFF.

This chain connects TRBV15 to TRBJ1-5; no clear D gene. The V end lost 3 bases, the J end lost 2 bases, and 11 bases lay between the germline ends. The CDR3 contains 15 residues. Germline CDR1 is LNHNV and CDR2 is YYDKDF (reference sequence). The DNA for the CDR3 is TGTGCCACCAGCAGCGACGCCTTTGGCAATCAGCCCCAGCATTTT. Protein: CATSSDAFGNQPQHF. The whole variable domain, filled in from reference TRBV15 and TRBJ1-5, reads DAMVIQNPRYQVTQFGKPVTLSCSQTLNHNVMYWYQQKSSQAPKLLFHYYDKDFNNEADTPDNFQSRRPNTSFCFLDIRSPGLGDTAMYLCATSSDAFGNQPQHFGDGTRLSIL.

This chain connects TRBV28 to TRBJ2-2; D tentatively reads TRBD1 or TRBD2 (5 bases each). This CDR3 comprises 17 residues. V was pared by 6 bases and J by 6 bases, with 23 bases between. CDR1 is MDHEN and CDR2 is SYDVKM in the germline V gene. The CDR3 spells CASSPRGVYQQAGELFF. The CDR3 bases are TGTGCCAGCAGCCCGCGAGGGGTGTATCAGCAAGCCGGGGAGCTGTTTTTT.

The chain links TRBV5-1 to TRBJ2-1; 8 nucleotides agree with TRBD2. This CDR3 contains 12 residues. In germline, CDR1 is SGHRS, CDR2 YFSETQ. V shed 3 bases, J shed 7 bases, and the junction held 0 bases outside the gene matches. CDR3 amino acids: CASSSGGNEQFF. As DNA, the CDR3 is TGCGCCAGCAGCTCGGGGGGGAATGAGCAGTTCTTC. Combining the CDR3 with reference TRBV5-1 and TRBJ2-1 gives the whole variable domain KAGVTQTPRYLIKTRGQQVTLSCSPISGHRSVSWYQQTPGQGLQFLFEYFSETQRNKGNFPGRFSGRQFSNSRSEMNVSTLELGDSALYLCASSSGGNEQFFGPGTRLTVL.

The rearrangement uses TRBV7-2 and TRBJ2-1, with 9 bases aligning to TRBD1. This CDR3 has 17 residues. Unmatched junction bases numbered 11, after V lost 6 bases and J lost 2 bases. Germline lookup yields CDR1 SGHTA and CDR2 FQGNSA. CDR3 nucleotides: TGTGCCAGCAGACGTTCCCCAACAGGGGGCGCCTACAATGAGCAGTTCTTC. Translation gives CASRRSPTGGAYNEQFF. Full variable domain (remainder filled in from reference TRBV7-2 and TRBJ2-1): GAGVSQSPSNKVTEKGKDVELRCDPISGHTALYWYRQSLGQGLEFLIYFQGNSAPDKSGLPSDRFSAERTGGSVSTLTIQRTQQEDSAVYLCASRRSPTGGAYNEQFFGPGTRLTVL.

This clone occurred once. The chain couples TRBV30 to TRBJ2-1; TRBD2 aligns across 7 bases. The V and J ends lost 3 bases and 5 bases, in that order; junction bases with no gene match: 4. Germline V gene sequence: CDR1 GTSNPN, CDR2 SVGIG (reference sequence). The CDR3 totals 13 residues. In DNA form, the CDR3 reads TGTGCCTGGAGAGGGGACTACCACAATGAGCAGTTCTTC. Encoded protein: CAWRGDYHNEQFF.

The chain links TRBV2 to TRBJ2-7, with D perhaps being TRBD1 or TRBD2 (5 bases each). This CDR3 comprises 12 residues. V dropped 7 bases and J dropped 4 bases, with 11 bases sitting between them. The germline CDR1 and CDR2 sequences are SNHLY and FYNNEI. The CDR3, as DNA: TGTGCCAGCAATAGGGACGGGTACGAGCAGTACTTC. Translated, it gives CASNRDGYEQYF. The variable domain in full, completed from reference TRBV2 and TRBJ2-7, reads EPEVTQTPSHQVTQMGQEVILRCVPISNHLYFYWYRQILGQKVEFLVSFYNNEISEKSEIFDDQFSVERPDGSNFTLKIRSTKLEDSAMYFCASNRDGYEQYFGPGTRLTVT.

This clone was found a few times. The chain recombines TRBV19 with TRBJ1-4, with D hard to call. The germline gives CDR1 LNHDA, CDR2 SQIVND (reference sequence). V shed 6 bases and J shed 0 bases, with 11 bases lying between them. This CDR3 spans 15 amino acids. The DNA of the CDR3 is TGTGCCAGTAGGACAATTTGGACAACTAATGAAAAACTGTTTTTT. Protein sequence: CASRTIWTTNEKLFF.

The chain carries TRBV5-4 and TRBJ1-6; D may be TRBD1 (5 bases). Germline-derived CDR1 and CDR2 are SGHNT and YYREEE (reference sequence). Between the trimmed V and J ends, which lost 0 bases and 7 bases, there was a span of 11 bases. The CDR3 has 15 amino acids. Here the CDR3 reads CASSLEGRQNSPLHF. CDR3 DNA: TGTGCCAGCAGCTTGGAGGGCAGACAGAATTCACCCCTCCACTTT. Full variable domain (rest looked up from reference TRBV5-4 and TRBJ1-6): ETGVTQSPTHLIKTRGQQVTLRCSSQSGHNTVSWYQQALGQGPQFIFQYYREEENGRGNFPPRFSGLQFPNYSSELNVNALELDDSALYLCASSLEGRQNSPLHFGNGTRLTVT.

The chain recombines TRBV4-3 with TRBJ1-2; D gene unclear. V was pared by 4 bases and J by 4 bases, with 16 bases between. The germline V gene has CDR1 LGHNA and CDR2 YSLEER. This CDR3 has 15 residues. CDR3 nucleotide sequence: TGCGCCAGCAGCCTCTATTCCGGGCAGTTCTATGGCTACACCTTC. It codes for CASSLYSGQFYGYTF.

V is TRBV6-6 and J is TRBJ1-1; no firm D call. The CDR3 spans 13 residues. Trimming shortened V by 6 bases and J by 1 base, and 9 bases separated the two germline ends. Germline V gene sequence: CDR1 MNHNY, CDR2 SVGAGI (reference sequence). Written as DNA, the CDR3 is TGTGCCAGCAGCTACCGGCAGAACACTGAAGCTTTCTTT. This gives the protein CASSYRQNTEAFF.

This chain uses TRBV5-6 with TRBJ2-1, with 7 bases that match TRBD2. Germline V gene sequence: CDR1 SGHDT, CDR2 YYEEEE. J gave up 0 bases and V 4 bases, and 7 bases lay outside the gene matches. The CDR3 length is 16 residues. CDR3 in DNA: TGTGCCAGCAGCGGGGCCGGGGGGAGCTCCTACAATGAGCAGTTCTTC. This encodes CASSGAGGSSYNEQFF.

V and J are TRBV7-9 and TRBJ2-6; possibly TRBD1 for D (5 bases). The length of the CDR3 is 18 residues. V was trimmed by 6 bases and J by 1 base, leaving 19 bases between them. CDR1 is SEHNR, CDR2 FQNEAQ, per germline (reference sequence). For the CDR3, the DNA is TGTGCCAGCAGTACTCCATACAGGAATTGGTCTGGGGCCAACGTCCTGACTTTC. It yields the protein CASSTPYRNWSGANVLTF.

The chain couples TRBV7-6 to TRBJ1-5; D not resolved. Trimming left V 5 bases short and J 4 bases short, with 18 bases between. This CDR3 has 16 amino acids. Germline V lookup: CDR1 SGHVS, CDR2 FNYEAQ. The CDR3 loop reads CASSPPSTALNQPQHF. CDR3 in DNA: TGTGCCAGCAGCCCACCATCGACGGCGCTGAATCAGCCCCAGCATTTT.

The chain has TRBV6-1 and TRBJ1-2; a weak D match, TRBD1 (6 bases). The CDR3 contains 10 residues. Germline CDR1 is MNHNS and CDR2 is SASEGT. V was trimmed by 11 bases and J by 10 bases, leaving 14 bases between them. In DNA form, the CDR3 reads TGTGCCCTGGGGGGCAACTTCTACACCTTC. The encoded protein is CALGGNFYTF.

The rearrangement uses TRBV19 and TRBJ1-3; 8 nucleotides align to TRBD1. V lost 3 bases and J lost 0; bases outside the gene matches: 4. Germline V CDR1 and CDR2: LNHDA, SQIVND (reference sequence). The length of the CDR3 is 16 residues. CDR3 nucleotide sequence: TGTGCCAGTAGTATCAACAGGGGGATCTCTGGAAACACCATATATTTT. This translates into CASSINRGISGNTIYF.

As DNA, the CDR3 is TGTGCCAGCAGGACAGGGGAGGGGAATTCACCCCTCCACTTT. Translation gives CASRTGEGNSPLHF. The chain has TRBV7-9 and TRBJ1-6, with 8 bases identical to TRBD1. Germline lookup yields CDR1 SEHNR and CDR2 FQNEAQ (reference sequence). The CDR3 totals 14 residues. Trimming took 6 bases from V and 7 from J; bases not matched to a gene: 5.